This TCR beta chain was documented in a study of blood T cell repertoires in COVID-19. In the study overall: Whether acute or convalescent, the COVID-19 samples came from the United States, Italy and Spain. T cells, B-cell-depleted T cells, or PBMCs supplied cDNA or gDNA.

V lost 5 bases and J lost 6, with 11 bases in between. The CDR3 sequence is 14 residues long. Germline V CDR1 and CDR2: LGHNA, YSLEER. Authors' methods: Amplification from reference gene primers served as the basis for estimated nucleated cell counts. TCRdb's copy holds only in-frame clones and misses some; the assay was immunoSEQ multiplex PCR. V, J and clone size are those of that table, while D and trimming were read from the DNA. In the table there are 120,000 or so clones, around 63% of which are singletons. This sequence joins TRBV4-3 and TRBJ1-6; the D gene is possibly TRBD1 (6 bases). This clonotype was sampled from an older woman with acute or convalescent COVID-19. Sequencing used peripheral blood. Written as DNA, the CDR3 is TGCGCCAGCAGCGGGGGGGCTCGTAATTCACCCCTCCACTTT. Translated: CASSGGARNSPLHF.